This TCR beta chain was identified during a study of shared clonotypes between healthy human individuals. Study observations and caveats: Only blood was sampled, and tissue TCR repertoires likely differ from blood ones. For sorted subsets, rarefaction showed incomplete sequencing despite large depth.

The CDR3 spans 14 residues. V shed 4 bases and J shed 2 bases, with 12 bases lying between them. CDR1 and CDR2 from the germline V gene are MDHEN and SYDVKM. To note about this clone: No antigen is known for it.

It was at deep level that the assay was run. Libraries were prepared by immunoSEQ multiplex PCR; TCRdb keeps only in-frame clonotypes and omits some of them. The sample holds 550,000 to 700,000 clones, around three quarters seen once. This chain uses TRBV28 with TRBJ2-7; perhaps TRBD2 as D (6 bases). Source material: memory CD4+ T cells sorted from blood. Subset given: CD45RA-negative fraction. The source is a young woman in good health. In nucleotides, the CDR3 is TGTGCCAGCAGTTCGGGAGCCGGTACCTACGAGCAGTACTTC. Encoded protein: CASSSGAGTYEQYF.